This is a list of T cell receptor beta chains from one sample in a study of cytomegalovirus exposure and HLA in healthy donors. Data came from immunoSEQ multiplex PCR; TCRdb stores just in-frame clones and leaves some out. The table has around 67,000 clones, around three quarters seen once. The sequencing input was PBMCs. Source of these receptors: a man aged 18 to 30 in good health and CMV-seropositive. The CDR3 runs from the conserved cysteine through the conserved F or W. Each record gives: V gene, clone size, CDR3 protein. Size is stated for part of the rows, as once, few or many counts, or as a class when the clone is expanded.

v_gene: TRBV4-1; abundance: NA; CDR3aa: CASSPTSGSSYNEQFF
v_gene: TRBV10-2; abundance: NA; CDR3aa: CASCLAGGPGDTQYF
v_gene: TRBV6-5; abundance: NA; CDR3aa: CASSYEGRGTEAFF
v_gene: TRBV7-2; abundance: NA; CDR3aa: CASSLATDSSYEQYF
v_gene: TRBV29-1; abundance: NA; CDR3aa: CSVVRAGISEAFF
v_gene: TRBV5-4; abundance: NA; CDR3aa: CASLNGGTQYF
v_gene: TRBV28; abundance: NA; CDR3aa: CASRDPGDYTF
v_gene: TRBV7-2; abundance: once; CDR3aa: CASSPWEGPANEQFF
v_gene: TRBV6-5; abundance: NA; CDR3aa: CASSYLRNQPQHF
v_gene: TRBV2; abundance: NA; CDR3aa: CASSEGSGGRSTDTQYF
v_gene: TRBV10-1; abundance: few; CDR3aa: CASRGDRTGEAFF
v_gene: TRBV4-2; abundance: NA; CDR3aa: CASSQENFRAGGYEQYF
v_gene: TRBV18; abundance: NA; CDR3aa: CASSTDSQTNVLTF
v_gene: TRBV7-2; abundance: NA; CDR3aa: CASSRDRVGNQPQHF
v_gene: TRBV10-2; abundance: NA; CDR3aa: CASSEIRSGGGEQFF
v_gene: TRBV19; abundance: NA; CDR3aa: CASSIPGQGTEAFF
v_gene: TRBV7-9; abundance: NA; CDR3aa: CASSLGQTSISYTF
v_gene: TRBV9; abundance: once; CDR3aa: CASSVAGGPSTDTQYF
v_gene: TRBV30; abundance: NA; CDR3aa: CAWSPQAGRGGYTF
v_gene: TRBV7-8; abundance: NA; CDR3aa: CASSQGNRGVLGNEQFF
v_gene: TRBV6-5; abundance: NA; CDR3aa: CASSYSFPNEQYF
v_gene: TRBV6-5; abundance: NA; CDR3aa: CASKDSLYGYTF
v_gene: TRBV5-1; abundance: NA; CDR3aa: CASSLGTGVVVEQFF
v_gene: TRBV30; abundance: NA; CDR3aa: CAWGRRQGETQYF
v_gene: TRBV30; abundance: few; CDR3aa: CAWSVQGGNGYTF
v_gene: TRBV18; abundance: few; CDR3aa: CASSPTGQPNQPQHF
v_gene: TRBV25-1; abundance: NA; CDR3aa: CASSESGGRQETQYF
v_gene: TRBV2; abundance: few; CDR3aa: CASSGNSPYEQYF
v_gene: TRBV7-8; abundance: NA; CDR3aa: CASSTTPGTGFSNQPQHF
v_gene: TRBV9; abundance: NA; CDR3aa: CASSPGQTHGNTIYF
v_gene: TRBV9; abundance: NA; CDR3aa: CASSGAITVNEKLFF
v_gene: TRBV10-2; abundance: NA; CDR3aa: CASSEPGGGEKLFF
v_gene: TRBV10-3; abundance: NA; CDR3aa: CAISFLDRGDDTQYF
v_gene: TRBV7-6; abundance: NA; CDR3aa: CASSLQPTGVATGELFF
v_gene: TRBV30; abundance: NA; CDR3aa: CAWGGLALNEQFF
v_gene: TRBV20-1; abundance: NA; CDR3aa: CSARTSGEQYF
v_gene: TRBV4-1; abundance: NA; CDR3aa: CASSPGTGRISLNTEAFF
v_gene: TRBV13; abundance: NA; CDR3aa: CASSLWGQGAYEQYF
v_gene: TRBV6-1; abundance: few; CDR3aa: CATGEGVASTDTQYF
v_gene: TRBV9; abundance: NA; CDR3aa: CASSVGLAGHNEQFF
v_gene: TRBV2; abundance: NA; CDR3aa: CASSKGAEAFF
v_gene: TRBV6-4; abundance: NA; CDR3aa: CASSTQGQGRSPLHF
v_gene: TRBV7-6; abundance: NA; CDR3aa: CASSQTGLAGDEQYF
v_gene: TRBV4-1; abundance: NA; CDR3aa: CASSHTRQGSTEAFF
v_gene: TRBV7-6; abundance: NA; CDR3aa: CASSLGTGINGYTF
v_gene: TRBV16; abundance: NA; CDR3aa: CASSQSGQPGANVLTF
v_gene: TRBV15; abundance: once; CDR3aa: CATSGGTLTTYEQYF
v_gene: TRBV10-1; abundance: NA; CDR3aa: CASSERASQSSYNEQFF
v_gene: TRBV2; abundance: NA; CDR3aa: CASSSPGGGGEQYF
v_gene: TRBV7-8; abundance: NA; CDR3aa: CASSPEGTWSTTEAFF
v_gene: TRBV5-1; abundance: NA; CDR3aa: CASSLVRGLSETQYF
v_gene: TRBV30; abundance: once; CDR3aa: CAWMAASYEQYF
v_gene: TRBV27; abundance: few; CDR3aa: CASSFGTGTFEAFF
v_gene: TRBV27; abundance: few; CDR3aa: CASRAGGGLEQYF
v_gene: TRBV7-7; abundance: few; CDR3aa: CASSPGGAGGYDEQFF
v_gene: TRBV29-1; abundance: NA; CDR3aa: CSVVQGKSEQYF
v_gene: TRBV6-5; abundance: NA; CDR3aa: CASSLTDRDTEAFF
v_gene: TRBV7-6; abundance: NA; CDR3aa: CASSLNDSPNTEAFF